This TCR beta chain is drawn from a study of blood T cell repertoires in COVID-19. Germline loops: CDR1 SGHNT, CDR2 YENEEA. Trimming removed 5 bases from V and 8 bases from J; junction bases left unmatched: 8. The CDR3 consists of 14 residues. While infection was still active, Seattle patients were enrolled and then followed longitudinally. The protocol was immunoSEQ multiplex PCR, while the TCRdb copy is restricted to in-frame clones and leaves out a portion. Here the sample spans 410,000 or so clones, around 89% being singletons. The source of this sequence is a woman aged 40-49 years with COVID-19, enrolled during active disease. The V gene is TRBV11-3, the J gene TRBJ2-1; 8 nucleotides line up with TRBD1. Source material: peripheral blood. The CDR3 loop reads CASSAGQGGDEQFF. The CDR3 DNA reads TGTGCCAGCAGCGCTGGACAGGGTGGCGATGAGCAGTTCTTC.